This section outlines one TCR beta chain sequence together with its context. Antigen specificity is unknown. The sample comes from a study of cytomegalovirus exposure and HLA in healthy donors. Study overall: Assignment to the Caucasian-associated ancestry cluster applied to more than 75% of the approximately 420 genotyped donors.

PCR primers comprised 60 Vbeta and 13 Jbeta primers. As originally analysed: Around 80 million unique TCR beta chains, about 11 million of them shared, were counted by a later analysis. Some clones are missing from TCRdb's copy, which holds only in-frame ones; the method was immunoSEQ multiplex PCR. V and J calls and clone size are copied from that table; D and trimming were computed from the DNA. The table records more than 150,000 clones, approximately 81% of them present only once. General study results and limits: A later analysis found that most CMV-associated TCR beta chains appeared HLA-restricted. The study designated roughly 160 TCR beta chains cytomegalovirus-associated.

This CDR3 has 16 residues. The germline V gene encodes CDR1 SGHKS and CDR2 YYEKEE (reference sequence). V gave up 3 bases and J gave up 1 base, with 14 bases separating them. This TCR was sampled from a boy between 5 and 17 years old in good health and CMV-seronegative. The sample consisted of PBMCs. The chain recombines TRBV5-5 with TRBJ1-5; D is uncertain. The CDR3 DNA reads TGTGCCAGCAGCTACAAAGGTCCGGGGAGCAATCAGCCCCAGCATTTT. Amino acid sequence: CASSYKGPGSNQPQHF. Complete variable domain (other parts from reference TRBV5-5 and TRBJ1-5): DAGVTQSPTHLIKTRGQQVTLRCSPISGHKSVSWYQQVLGQGPQFIFQYYEKEERGRGNFPDRFSARQFPNYSSELNVNALLLGDSALYLCASSYKGPGSNQPQHFGDGTRLSIL.